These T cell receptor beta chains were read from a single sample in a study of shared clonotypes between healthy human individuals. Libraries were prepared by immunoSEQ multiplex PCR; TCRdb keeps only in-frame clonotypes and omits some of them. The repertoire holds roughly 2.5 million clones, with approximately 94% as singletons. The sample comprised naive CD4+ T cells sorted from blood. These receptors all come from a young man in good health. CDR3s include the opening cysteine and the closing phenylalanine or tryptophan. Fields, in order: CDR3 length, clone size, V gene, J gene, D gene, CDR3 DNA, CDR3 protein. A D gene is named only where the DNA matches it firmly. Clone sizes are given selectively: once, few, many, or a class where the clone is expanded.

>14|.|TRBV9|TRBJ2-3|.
TGTGCCAGCAGCGCCCAGTCCGCGGCAGATACGCAGTATTTT
CASSAQSAADTQYF
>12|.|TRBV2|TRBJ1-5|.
TGTGCCAGCAGTATGGAGAGTCAGCCCCAGCATTTT
CASSMESQPQHF
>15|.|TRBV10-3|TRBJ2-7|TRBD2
TGTGCCATCAGTGAGTGGCGGGAGGGGTCCTACGAGCAGTACTTC
CAISEWREGSYEQYF
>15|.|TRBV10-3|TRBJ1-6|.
TGTGCCATCAGGATGGACAACCCCTATAATTCACCCCTCCACTTT
CAIRMDNPYNSPLHF
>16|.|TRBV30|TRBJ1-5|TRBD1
TGTGCCTGGAGTGCAGGGGGCTCGGCGAGCAATCAGCCCCAGCATTTT
CAWSAGGSASNQPQHF
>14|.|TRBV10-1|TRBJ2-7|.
.
CASSVGTGSTTTYF
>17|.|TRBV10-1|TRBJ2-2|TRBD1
TGCGCCAGCAGTGGGGACAGGACTTATGCGAACACCGGGGAGCTGTTTTTT
CASSGDRTYANTGELFF
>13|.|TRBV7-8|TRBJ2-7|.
TGTGCCAGCAGCAGACGGGACATGACAGAGCAGTACTTC
CASSRRDMTEQYF
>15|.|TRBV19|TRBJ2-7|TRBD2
TGTGCCAGACTGACGACTAGCGGGAGGCCCTACGAGCAGTACTTC
CARLTTSGRPYEQYF
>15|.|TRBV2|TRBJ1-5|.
TGTGCCAGCAGTGATGGGGGGGGTCAGGGCCAGCCCCAGCATTTT
CASSDGGGQGQPQHF
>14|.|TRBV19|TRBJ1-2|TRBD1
TGTGCCACCAGTACCCAGGGGGGAAACTATGGCTACACCTTC
CATSTQGGNYGYTF
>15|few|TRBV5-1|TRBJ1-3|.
TGCGCCAGCAGCCAAATGGCCGGGACTGGAAACACCATATATTTT
CASSQMAGTGNTIYF
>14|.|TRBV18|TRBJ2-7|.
TGTGCCAGCTCACAGGTACTCCAATCCTACGAGCAGTACTTC
CASSQVLQSYEQYF
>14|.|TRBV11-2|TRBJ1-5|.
TGTGCCAGCAGCCTACAGGGTCGGGGGCAGCCCCAGCATTTT
CASSLQGRGQPQHF
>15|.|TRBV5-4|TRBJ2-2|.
TGTGCCAGCAGCTTGGGGGGTGCGAACACCGGGGAGCTGTTTTTT
CASSLGGANTGELFF
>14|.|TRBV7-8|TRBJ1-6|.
TGTGCCAGCAGCTTATGGAGGGGATTCTCACCCCTCCACTTT
CASSLWRGFSPLHF
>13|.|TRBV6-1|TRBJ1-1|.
TGTGCCAGCAGGACAGGTAGTAACACTGAAGCTTTCTTT
CASRTGSNTEAFF
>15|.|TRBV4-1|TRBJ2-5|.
TGCGCCAGCAGCCGTCCCCAGGGAGGACAAGAGACCCAGTACTTC
CASSRPQGGQETQYF
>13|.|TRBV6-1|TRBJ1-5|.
TGTGCCAGCAGTGGTTCCGGCGGCCAGCCCCAGCATTTT
CASSGSGGQPQHF
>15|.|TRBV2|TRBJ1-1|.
TGTGCCAGCAGACCTCCCCAGGGAGTTCACACTGAAGCTTTCTTT
CASRPPQGVHTEAFF
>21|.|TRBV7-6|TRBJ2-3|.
.
CASSLALVEQPDTQYFHRTYF
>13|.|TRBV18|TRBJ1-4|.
TGTGCCAGCTCACCGCGGCCCTTTGAAAAACTGTTTTTT
CASSPRPFEKLFF
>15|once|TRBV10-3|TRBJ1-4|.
TGTGCCATCAGCCCTTTGGCAGGCACGAATGAAAAACTGTTTTTT
CAISPLAGTNEKLFF
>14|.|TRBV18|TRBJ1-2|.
TGTGCCAGCTCACAAAACGGCGTCAACTATGGCTACACCTTC
CASSQNGVNYGYTF
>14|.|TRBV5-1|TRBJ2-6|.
TGCGCCAGCAGACAGATCGCTGGGGCCAACGTCCTGACTTTC
CASRQIAGANVLTF
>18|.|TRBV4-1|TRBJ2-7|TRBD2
TGCGCCAGCAGCCGAGGGAGTACTAGCGGGGGCAAGCCCTACGAGCAGTACTTC
CASSRGSTSGGKPYEQYF
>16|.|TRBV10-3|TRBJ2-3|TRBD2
TGTGCCATCAGTGAGACCAGCGGGAGTGGGGCAGATACGCAGTATTTT
CAISETSGSGADTQYF
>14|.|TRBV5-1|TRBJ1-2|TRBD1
TGCGCCAGCAGCAACAGGGGGCCCCTCAATGGCTACACCTTC
CASSNRGPLNGYTF
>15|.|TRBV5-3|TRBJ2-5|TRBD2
TGTGCCACCTCGAATGGGCGGGAGCCACGACAGACCCAGTACTTC
CATSNGREPRQTQYF
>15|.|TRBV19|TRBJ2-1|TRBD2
TGTGCCAGTAGTGCCCTAGCGGGGGGCCACAATGAGCAGTTCTTC
CASSALAGGHNEQFF
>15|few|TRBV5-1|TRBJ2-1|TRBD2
TGCGCCAGCAGCTTGGGCGGGAGCTCCTACAATGAGCAGTTCTTC
CASSLGGSSYNEQFF
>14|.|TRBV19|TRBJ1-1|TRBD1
TGTGCCAGTAGTATTACAGGGGGGAACACTGAAGCTTTCTTT
CASSITGGNTEAFF
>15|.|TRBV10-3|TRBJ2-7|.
TGTGCCATCAGTGGCCAGGGGGGAGGACCCTACGAGCAGTACTTC
CAISGQGGGPYEQYF
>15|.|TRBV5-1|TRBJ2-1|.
TGCGCCAGCAGCTTGAATCCCCTCGGCAACAATGAGCAGTTCTTC
CASSLNPLGNNEQFF
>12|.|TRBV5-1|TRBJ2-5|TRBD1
TGCGCCAGCCGTAGGGGGCAGGAGACCCAGTACTTC
CASRRGQETQYF
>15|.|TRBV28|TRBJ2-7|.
TGTGCCAGCAGTTCCTTCGGGACCCTAACCTACGAGCAGTACTTC
CASSSFGTLTYEQYF
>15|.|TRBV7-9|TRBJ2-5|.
TGTGCCAGCAGCTTAGCAATTGGAGGGGGAGAGACCCAGTACTTC
CASSLAIGGGETQYF
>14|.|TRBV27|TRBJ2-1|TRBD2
TGTGCCAGCAGTTCCCTAGCGGGGTTCGGTGAGCAGTTCTTC
CASSSLAGFGEQFF
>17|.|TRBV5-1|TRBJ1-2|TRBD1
TGCGCCAGCAGCTTGGGTCGACAGGGGAAAGACACTATGGGCTACACCTTC
CASSLGRQGKDTMGYTF
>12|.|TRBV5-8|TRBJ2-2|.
TGTGCCGCAGGGAGAAACACCGGGGAGCTGTTTTTT
CAAGRNTGELFF
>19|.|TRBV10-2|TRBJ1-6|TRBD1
TGCGCCAGCAGTGATTTTTCCTACAGGGGATACTCCTATAATTCACCCCTCCACTTT
CASSDFSYRGYSYNSPLHF
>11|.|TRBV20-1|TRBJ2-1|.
TGCAGTGCTAGAGAGTGGAATGAGCAGTTCTTC
CSAREWNEQFF
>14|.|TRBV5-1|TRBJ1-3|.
TGCGCCAGCAGCGCCAGGGAGGGAGGAAACACCATATATTTT
CASSAREGGNTIYF
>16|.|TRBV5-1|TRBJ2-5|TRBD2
TGCGCCAGCAGCCCGGGTGGGACTAGCGGGACAGAGACCCAGTACTTC
CASSPGGTSGTETQYF
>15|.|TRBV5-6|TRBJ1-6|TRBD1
TGTGCCAGCAGCTTCGGACAGGTGTATAATTCACCCCTCCACTTT
CASSFGQVYNSPLHF
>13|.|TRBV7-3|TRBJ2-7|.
TGTGCCAGCAGCAGACTTGGGCCCTACGAGCAGTACTTC
CASSRLGPYEQYF
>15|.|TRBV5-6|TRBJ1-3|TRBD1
TGTGCCAGCAGCCCCGGGACAGGGAAAGGAAACACCATATATTTT
CASSPGTGKGNTIYF
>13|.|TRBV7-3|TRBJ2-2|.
TGTGCCAGCAGCTTTGATATAACCGGGGAGCTGTTTTTT
CASSFDITGELFF
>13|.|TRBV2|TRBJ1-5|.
TGTGCCAGCGATGAGGTGCAATCTCAGCCCCAGCATTTT
CASDEVQSQPQHF
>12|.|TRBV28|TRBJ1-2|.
TGTGCCACCACCCGGACAGTCCCATCATACACCTTC
CATTRTVPSYTF
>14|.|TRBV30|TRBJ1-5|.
TGTGCCTGGAGCCCCGACACAGGGCGGCAGCCCCAGCATTTT
CAWSPDTGRQPQHF
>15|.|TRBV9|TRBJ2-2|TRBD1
TGTGCCAGCAGCTCGGGACAGGGGGCGATCGGGGAGCTGTTTTTT
CASSSGQGAIGELFF
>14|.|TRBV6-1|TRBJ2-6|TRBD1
TGTGCCACGGGACAGAACTCTGGGGCCAACGTCCTGACTTTC
CATGQNSGANVLTF
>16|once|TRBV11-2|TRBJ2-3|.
TGTGCCAGCAGCTTGCGGGGTGCCGGCAGGGCAGATACGCAGTATTTT
CASSLRGAGRADTQYF